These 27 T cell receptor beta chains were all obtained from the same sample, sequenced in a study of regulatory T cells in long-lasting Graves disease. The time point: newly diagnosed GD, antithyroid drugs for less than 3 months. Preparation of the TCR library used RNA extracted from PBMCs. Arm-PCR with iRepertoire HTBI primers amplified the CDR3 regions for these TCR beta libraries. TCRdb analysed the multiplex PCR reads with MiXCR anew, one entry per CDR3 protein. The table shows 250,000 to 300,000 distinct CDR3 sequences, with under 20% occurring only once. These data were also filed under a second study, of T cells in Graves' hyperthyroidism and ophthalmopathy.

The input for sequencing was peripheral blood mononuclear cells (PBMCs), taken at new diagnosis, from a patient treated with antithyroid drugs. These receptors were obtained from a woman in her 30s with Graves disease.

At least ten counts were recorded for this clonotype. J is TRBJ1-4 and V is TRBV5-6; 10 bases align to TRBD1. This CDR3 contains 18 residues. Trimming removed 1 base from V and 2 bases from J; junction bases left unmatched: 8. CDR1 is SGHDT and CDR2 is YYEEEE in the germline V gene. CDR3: CASSLTGQGTQTNEKLFF. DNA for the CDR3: TGTGCCAGCAGCTTGACGGGACAGGGGACACAGACTAATGAAAAACTGTTTTTT.

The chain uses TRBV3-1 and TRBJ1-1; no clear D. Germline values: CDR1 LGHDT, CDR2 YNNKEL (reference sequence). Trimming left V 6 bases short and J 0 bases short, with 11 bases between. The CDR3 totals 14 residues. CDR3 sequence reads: CASSLNAMNTEAFF. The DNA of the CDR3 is TGTGCCAGCAGTCTTAACGCCATGAACACTGAAGCTTTCTTT.

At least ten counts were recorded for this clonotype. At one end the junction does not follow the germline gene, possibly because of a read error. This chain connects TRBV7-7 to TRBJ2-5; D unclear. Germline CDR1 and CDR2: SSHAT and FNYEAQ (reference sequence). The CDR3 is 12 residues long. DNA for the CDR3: TGTGCTAGCAGCTTCCCTGGAGAGACCCAGTACTTC. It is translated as CASSFPGETQYF.

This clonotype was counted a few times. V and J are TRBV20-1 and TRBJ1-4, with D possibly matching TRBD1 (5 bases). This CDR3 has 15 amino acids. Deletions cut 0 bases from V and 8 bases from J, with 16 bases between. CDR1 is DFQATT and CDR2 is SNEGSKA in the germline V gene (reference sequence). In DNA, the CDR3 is TGCAGTGCTAGAGATCCCGGGACTCAAGGAGAAAAACTGTTTTTT. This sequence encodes CSARDPGTQGEKLFF.

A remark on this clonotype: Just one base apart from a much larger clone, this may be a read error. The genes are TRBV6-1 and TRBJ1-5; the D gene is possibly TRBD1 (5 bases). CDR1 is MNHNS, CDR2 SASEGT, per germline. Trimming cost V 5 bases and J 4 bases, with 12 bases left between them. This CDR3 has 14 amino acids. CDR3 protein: CASSPPTVNQPQHF. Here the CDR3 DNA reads TGTGCCAGCAGTCCCCCGACAGTAAATCAGCCCCAGCATTTT.

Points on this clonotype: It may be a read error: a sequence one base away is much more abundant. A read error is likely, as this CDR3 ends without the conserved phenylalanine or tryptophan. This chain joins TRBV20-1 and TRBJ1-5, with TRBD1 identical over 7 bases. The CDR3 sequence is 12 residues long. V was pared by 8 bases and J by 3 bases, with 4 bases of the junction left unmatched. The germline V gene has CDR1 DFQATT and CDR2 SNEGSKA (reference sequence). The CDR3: CSMGTVNQPQHS. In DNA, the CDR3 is TGCAGTATGGGGACAGTCAATCAGCCCCAGCATTCT.

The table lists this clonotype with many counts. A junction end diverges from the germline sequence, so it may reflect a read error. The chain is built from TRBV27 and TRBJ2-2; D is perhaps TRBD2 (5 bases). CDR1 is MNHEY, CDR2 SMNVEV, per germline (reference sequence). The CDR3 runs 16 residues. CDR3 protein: CASSFRGQINTVELFF. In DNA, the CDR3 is TGTGCCAGCAGTTTTCGAGGGCAGATTAACACCGTGGAGCTGTTTTTT.

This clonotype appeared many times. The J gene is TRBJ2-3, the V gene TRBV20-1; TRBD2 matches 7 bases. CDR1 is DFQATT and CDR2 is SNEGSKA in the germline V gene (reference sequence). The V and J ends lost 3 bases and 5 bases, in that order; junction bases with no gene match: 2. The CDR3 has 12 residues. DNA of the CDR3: TGCAGTGCTAGCGGGGGGTTAGATACGCAGTATTTT. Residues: CSASGGLDTQYF.

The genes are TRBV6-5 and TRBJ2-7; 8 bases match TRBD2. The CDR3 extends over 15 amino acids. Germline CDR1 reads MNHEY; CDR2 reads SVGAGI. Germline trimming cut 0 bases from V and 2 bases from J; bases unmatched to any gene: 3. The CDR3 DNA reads TGTGCCAGCAGTTACTCCGGGGGGGCAACCTACGAGCAGTACTTC. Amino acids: CASSYSGGATYEQYF.

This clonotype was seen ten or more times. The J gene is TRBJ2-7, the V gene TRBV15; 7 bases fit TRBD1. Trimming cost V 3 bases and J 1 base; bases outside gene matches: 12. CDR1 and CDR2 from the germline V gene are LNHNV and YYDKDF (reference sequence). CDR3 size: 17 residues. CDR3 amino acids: CATSREFGQELSYEQYF. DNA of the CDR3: TGTGCCACCAGCAGGGAATTCGGACAGGAACTTTCCTACGAGCAGTACTTC.

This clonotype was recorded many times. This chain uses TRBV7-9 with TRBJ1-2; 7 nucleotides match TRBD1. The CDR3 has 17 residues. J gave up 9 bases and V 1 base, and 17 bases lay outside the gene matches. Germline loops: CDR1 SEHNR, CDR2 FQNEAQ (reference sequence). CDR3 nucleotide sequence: TGTGCCAGCAGCTTAGGAGTACAGGGGTCTATGGAGTGGAGCTACACCTTC. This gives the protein CASSLGVQGSMEWSYTF.

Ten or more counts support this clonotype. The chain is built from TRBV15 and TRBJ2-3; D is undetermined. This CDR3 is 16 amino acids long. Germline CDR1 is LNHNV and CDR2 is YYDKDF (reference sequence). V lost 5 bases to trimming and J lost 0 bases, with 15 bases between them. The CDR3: CATSAEGYWSTDTQYF. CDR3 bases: TGTGCCACCAGCGCAGAAGGGTATTGGAGCACAGATACGCAGTATTTT.

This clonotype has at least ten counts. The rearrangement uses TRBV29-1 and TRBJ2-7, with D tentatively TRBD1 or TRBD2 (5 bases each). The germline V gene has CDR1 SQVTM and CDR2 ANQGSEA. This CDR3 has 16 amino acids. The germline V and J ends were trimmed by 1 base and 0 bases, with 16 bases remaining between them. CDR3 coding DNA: TGCAGCGTTGAAGCTGTTGAGAGGGGTGGCTCCTACGAGCAGTACTTC. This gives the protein CSVEAVERGGSYEQYF.

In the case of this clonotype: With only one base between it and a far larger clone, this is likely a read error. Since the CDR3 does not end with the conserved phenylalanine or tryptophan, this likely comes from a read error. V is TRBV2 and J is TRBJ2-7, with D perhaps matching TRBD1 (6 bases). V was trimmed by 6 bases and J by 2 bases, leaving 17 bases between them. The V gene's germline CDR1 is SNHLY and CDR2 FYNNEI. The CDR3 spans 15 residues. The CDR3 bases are TGTGCCAGCAGCTTTCGGACGGACAGCCCCTACGAGCAGTACCTC. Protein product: CASSFRTDSPYEQYL.

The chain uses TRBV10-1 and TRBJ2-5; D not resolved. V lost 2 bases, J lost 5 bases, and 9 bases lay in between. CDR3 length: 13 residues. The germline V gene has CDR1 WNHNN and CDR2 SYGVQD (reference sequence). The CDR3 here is CASSETRWETQYF. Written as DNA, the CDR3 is TGCGCCAGCAGTGAGACAAGATGGGAGACCCAGTACTTC.

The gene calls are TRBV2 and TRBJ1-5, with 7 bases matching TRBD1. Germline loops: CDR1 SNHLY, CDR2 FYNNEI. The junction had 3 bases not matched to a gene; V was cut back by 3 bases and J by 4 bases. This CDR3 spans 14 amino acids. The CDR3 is CASSEGTDNQPQHF. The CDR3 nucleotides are TGTGCCAGCAGTGAGGGGACAGATAATCAGCCCCAGCATTTT.

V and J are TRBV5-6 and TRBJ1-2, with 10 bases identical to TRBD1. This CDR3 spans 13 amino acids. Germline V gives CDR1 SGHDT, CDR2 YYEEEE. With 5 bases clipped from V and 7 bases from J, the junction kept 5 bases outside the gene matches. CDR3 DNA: TGTGCCAGCAGTCGGGGGACAGGGGTTGGCTACACCTTC. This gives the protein CASSRGTGVGYTF. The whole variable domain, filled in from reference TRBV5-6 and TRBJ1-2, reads DAGVTQSPTHLIKTRGQQVTLRCSPKSGHDTVSWYQQALGQGPQFIFQYYEEEERQRGNFPDRFSGHQFPNYSSELNVNALLLGDSALYLCASSRGTGVGYTFGSGTRLTVV.

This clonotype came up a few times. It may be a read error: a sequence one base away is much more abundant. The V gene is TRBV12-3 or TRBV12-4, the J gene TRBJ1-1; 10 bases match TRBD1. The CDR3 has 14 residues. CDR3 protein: CASSLMDRGAEALF. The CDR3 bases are TGTGCCAGCAGTTTAATGGACAGGGGGGCTGAAGCTCTCTTT.

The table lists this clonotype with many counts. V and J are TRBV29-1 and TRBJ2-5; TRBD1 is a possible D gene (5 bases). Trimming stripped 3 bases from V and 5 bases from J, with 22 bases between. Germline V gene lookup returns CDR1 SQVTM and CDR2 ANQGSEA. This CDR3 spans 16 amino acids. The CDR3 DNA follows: TGCAGCGTTGACCGCCAGGCAGGGTGGTTGGGGGAGACCCAGTACTTC. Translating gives CSVDRQAGWLGETQYF.

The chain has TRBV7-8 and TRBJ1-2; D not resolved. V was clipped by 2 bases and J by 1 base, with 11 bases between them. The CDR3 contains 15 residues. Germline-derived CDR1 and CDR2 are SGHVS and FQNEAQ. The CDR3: CASSLRRGNNYGYTF. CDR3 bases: TGTGCCAGCAGCTTACGGCGGGGAAATAACTATGGCTACACCTTC.

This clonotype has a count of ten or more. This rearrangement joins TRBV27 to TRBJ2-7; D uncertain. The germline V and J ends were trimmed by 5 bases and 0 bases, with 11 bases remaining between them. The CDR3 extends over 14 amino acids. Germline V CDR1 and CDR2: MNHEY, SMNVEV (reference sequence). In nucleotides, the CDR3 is TGTGCCAGCAGTCCTCGAGCCCCCTCCTACGAGCAGTACTTC. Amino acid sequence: CASSPRAPSYEQYF.

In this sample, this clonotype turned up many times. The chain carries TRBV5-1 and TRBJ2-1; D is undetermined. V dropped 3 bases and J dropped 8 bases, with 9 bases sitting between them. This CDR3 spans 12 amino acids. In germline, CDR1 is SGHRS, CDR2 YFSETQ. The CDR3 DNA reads TGCGCCAGCAGCTCCCGAGGCGATGAGCAGTTCTTC. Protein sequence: CASSSRGDEQFF.

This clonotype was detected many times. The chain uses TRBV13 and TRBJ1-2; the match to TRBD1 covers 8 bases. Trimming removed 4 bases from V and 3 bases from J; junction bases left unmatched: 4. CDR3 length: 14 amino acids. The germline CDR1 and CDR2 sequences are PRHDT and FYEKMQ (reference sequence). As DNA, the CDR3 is TGTGCCAGCAGCTCGACAGGGGCGGACTATGGCTACACCTTC. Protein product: CASSSTGADYGYTF.

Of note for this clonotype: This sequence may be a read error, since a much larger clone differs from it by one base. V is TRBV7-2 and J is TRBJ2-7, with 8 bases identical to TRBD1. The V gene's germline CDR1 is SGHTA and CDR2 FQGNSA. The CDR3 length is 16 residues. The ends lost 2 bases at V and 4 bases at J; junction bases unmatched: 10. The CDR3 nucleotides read TGTACCAGCAGCTTATTTAAGTGGACAGGGCGATACGAGCAGTACTTC. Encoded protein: CTSSLFKWTGRYEQYF.

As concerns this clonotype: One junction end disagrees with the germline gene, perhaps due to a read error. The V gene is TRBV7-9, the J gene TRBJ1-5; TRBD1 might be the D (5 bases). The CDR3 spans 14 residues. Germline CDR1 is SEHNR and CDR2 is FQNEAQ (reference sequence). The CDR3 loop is CATRMGGGNQPRHF. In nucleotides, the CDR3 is TGTGCCACCAGAATGGGTGGGGGGAATCAGCCCCGGCATTTT.

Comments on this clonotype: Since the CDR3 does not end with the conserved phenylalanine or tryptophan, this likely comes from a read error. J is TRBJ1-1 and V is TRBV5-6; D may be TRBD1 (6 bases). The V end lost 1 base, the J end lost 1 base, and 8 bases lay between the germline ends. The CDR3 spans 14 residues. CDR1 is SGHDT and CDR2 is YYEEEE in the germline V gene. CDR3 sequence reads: CASSLSRGNTEAFS. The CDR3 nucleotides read TGTGCCAGCAGCTTGTCCAGGGGGAACACTGAAGCTTTCTCT.

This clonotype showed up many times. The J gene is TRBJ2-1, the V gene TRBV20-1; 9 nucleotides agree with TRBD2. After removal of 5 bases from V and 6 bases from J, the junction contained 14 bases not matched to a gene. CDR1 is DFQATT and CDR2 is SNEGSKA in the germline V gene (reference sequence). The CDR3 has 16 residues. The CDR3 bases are TGCAGTGCTCCTACACGTAGCGGGGGTCCCGGCAATGAGCAGTTCTTC. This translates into CSAPTRSGGPGNEQFF.